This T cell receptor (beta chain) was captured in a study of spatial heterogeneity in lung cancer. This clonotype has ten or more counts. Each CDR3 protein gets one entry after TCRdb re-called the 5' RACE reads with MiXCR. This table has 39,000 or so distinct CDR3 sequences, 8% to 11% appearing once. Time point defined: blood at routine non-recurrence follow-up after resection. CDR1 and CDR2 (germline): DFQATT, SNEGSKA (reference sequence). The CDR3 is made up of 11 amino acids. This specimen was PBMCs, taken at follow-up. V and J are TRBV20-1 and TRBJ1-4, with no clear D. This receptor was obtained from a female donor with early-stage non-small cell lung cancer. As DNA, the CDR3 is TGCAGCAGTGCAACTAATGAAAAACTGTTTTTT. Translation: CSSATNEKLFF.